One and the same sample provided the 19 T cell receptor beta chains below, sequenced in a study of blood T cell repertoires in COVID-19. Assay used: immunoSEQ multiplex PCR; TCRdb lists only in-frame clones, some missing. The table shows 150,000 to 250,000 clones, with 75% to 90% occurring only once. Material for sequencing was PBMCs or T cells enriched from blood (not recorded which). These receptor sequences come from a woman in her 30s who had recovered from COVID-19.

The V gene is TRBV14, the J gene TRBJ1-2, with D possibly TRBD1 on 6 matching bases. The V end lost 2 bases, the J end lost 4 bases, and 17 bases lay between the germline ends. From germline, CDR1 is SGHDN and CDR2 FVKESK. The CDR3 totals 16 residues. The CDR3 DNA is TGTGCCAGCAGCCAATATAATGCAATGGACAGCTATGGCTACACCTTC. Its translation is CASSQYNAMDSYGYTF.

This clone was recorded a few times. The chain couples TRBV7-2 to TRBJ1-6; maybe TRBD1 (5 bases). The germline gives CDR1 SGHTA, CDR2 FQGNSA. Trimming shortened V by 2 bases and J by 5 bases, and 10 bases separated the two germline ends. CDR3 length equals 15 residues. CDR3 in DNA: TGTGCCAGCAGCTTATCAGGGCAAAATAATTCACCCCTCCACTTT. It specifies CASSLSGQNNSPLHF.

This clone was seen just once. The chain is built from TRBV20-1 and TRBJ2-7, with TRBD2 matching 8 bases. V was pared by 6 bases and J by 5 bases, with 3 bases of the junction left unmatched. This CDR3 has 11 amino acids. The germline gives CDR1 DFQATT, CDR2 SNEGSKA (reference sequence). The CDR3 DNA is TGCAGTGCCCAACTAGCGGACGAGCAGTACTTC. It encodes CSAQLADEQYF.

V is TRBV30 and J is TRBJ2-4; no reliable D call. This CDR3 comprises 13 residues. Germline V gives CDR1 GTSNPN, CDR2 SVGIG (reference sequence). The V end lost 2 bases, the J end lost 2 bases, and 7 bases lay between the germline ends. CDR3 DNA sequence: TGTGCCTGGAGTTACGGTCCCAAAAACATTCAGTACTTC. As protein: CAWSYGPKNIQYF.

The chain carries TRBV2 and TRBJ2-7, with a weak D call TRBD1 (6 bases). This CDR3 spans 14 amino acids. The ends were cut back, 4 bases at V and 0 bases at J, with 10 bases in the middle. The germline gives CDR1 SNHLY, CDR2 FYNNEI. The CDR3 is CASSGADSSYEQYF. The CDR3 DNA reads TGTGCCAGCAGTGGCGCGGACAGCTCCTACGAGCAGTACTTC.

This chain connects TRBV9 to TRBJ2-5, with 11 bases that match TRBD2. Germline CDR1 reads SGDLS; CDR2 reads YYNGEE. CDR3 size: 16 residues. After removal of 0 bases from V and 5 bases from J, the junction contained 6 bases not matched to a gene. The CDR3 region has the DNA TGTGCCAGCAGCGTAGGTACTAGCGGGAGAGGGGAGACCCAGTACTTC. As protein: CASSVGTSGRGETQYF. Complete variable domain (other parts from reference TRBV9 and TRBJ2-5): DSGVTQTPKHLITATGQRVTLRCSPRSGDLSVYWYQQSLDQGLQFLIQYYNGEERAKGNILERFSAQQFPDLHSELNLSSLELGDSALYFCASSVGTSGRGETQYFGPGTRLLVL.

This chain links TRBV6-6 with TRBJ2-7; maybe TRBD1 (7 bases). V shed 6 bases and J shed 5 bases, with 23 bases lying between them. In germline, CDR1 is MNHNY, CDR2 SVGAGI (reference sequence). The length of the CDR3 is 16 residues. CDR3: CASSPTDRDSRDEQYF. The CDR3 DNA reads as TGTGCCAGCAGCCCTACCGACAGGGACTCTCGGGACGAGCAGTACTTC.

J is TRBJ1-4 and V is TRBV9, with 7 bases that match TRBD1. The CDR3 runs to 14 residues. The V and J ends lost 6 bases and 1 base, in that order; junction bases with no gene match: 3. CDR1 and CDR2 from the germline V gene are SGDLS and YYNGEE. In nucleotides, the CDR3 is TGTGCCAGCAACAGGGGAGAAACTAATGAAAAACTGTTTTTT. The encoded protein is CASNRGETNEKLFF.

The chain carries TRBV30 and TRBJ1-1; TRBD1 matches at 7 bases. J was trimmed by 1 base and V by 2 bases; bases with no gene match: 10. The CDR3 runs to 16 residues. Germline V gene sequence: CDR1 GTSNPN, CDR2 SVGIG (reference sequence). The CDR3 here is CAWSLTGTAENTEAFF. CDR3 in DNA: TGTGCCTGGAGTCTTACCGGGACAGCAGAGAACACTGAAGCTTTCTTT.

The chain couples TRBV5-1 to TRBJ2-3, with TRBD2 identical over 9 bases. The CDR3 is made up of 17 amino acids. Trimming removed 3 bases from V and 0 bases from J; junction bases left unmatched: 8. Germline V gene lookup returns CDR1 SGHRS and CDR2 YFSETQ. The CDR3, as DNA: TGCGCCAGCAGCTCGACCGCTAGCGGGACAAGCACAGATACGCAGTATTTT. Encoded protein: CASSSTASGTSTDTQYF.

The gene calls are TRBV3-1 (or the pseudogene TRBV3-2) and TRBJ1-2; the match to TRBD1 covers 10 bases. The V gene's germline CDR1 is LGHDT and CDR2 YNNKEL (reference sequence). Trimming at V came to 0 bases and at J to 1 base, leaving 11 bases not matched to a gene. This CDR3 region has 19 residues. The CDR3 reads CASSQDLGTGALFNYGYTF. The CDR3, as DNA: TGTGCCAGCAGCCAAGATCTCGGGACAGGGGCCCTATTTAACTATGGCTACACCTTC.

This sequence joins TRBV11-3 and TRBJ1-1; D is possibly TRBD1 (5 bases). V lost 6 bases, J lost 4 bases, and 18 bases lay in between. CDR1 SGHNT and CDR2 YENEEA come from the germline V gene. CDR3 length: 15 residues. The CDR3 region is CASSPQGEESTEAFF. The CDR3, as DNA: TGTGCCAGCAGTCCCCAGGGCGAGGAAAGCACTGAAGCTTTCTTT. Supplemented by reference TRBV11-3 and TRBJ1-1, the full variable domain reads EAGVVQSPRYKIIEKKQPVAFWCNPISGHNTLYWYLQNLGQGPELLIRYENEEAVDDSQLPKDRFSAERLKGVDSTLKIQPAELGDSAVYLCASSPQGEESTEAFFGQGTRLTVV.

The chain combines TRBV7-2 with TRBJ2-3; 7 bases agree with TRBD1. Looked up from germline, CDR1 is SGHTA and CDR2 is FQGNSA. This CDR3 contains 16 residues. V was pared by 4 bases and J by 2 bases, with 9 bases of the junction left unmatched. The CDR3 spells CASSSRQGAVTDTQYF. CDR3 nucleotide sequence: TGTGCCAGCAGCTCCAGACAGGGTGCTGTCACAGATACGCAGTATTTT. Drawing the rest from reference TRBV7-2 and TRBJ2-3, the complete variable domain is GAGVSQSPSNKVTEKGKDVELRCDPISGHTALYWYRQSLGQGLEFLIYFQGNSAPDKSGLPSDRFSAERTGGSVSTLTIQRTQQEDSAVYLCASSSRQGAVTDTQYFGPGTRLTVL.

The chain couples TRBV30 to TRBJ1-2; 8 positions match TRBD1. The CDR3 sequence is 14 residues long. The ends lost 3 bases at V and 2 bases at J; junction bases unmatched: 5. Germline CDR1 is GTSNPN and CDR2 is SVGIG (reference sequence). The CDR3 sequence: CAWRVAGGNYGYTF. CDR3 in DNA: TGTGCCTGGAGAGTGGCAGGGGGCAACTATGGCTACACCTTC.

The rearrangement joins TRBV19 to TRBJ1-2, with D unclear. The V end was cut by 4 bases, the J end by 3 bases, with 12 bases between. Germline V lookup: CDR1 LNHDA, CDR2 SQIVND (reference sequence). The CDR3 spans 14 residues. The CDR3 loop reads CASSTSREDYGYTF. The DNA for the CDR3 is TGTGCCAGTAGTACTTCTAGGGAGGACTATGGCTACACCTTC.

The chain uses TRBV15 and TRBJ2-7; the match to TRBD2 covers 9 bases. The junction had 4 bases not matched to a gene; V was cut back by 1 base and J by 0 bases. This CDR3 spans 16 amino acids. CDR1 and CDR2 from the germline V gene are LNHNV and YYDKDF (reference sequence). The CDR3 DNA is TGTGCCACCAGCAGAGCGGAACTAGCGGGCTCCTACGAGCAGTACTTC. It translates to CATSRAELAGSYEQYF.

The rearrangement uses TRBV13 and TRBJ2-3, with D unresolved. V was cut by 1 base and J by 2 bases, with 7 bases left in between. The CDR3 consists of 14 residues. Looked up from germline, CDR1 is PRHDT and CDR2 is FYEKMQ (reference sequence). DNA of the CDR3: TGTGCCAGCAGCTTAGTAACTTACACAGATACGCAGTATTTT. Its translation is CASSLVTYTDTQYF.

CDR3 loop: CASSLAQGRADGYTF. CDR3 DNA sequence: TGTGCCAGCAGCTTGGCCCAAGGCAGGGCGGATGGCTACACCTTC. The rearrangement uses TRBV5-6 and TRBJ1-2, with a weak D call TRBD1 (5 bases). This CDR3 has 15 amino acids. The germline gives CDR1 SGHDT, CDR2 YYEEEE. Deletions cut 0 bases from V and 6 bases from J, with 15 bases between.

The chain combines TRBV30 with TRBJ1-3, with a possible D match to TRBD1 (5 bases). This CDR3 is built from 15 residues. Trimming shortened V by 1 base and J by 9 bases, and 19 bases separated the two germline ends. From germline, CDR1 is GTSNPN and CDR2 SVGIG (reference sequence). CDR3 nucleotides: TGTGCCTGGAGTGCGCTCGGGGGACCGACGGGCACCATATATTTT. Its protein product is CAWSALGGPTGTIYF.